One sample yielded the 8 T cell receptor beta chains listed below, sequenced in a study of CD8+ T cells in alopecia areata. Cells from pooled cutaneous lymph nodes were sorted by CD4, CD8alpha, NKG2D, NKG2ACE and other markers. RNA extraction was followed by reverse transcription into cDNA, which acted as the sequencing template. Assay used: immunoSEQ multiplex PCR; TCRdb lists only in-frame clones, some missing. The sample was found to contain over 250,000 clones, and every one recurs. The sample consisted of CD4+ T cells sorted from a lymph node. The receptors were gathered from a C3H/HeJ mouse with alopecia areata. Strain haplotype (MHC): H2-k.

About this clone: Here the gene names and germline are mouse. From the germline J gene comes the end of the CDR3, since the read stops 4 residues before it. The chain joins TRBV5 to TRBJ2-2; D perhaps matches TRBD1 (6 bases). This CDR3 contains 15 residues. The germline CDR1 and CDR2 sequences are LGHNA and YNLKQL (reference sequence). V lost 2 bases and J lost 2, with 9 bases in between. CDR3 bases read: TGTGCCAGCAGCCAATCGGGACATAACACCGGG. Its translation is CASSQSGHNTG. From start to end, the CDR3 is CASSQSGHNTGQLYF.

This clone has more than one count but fewer than ten. The germline and genes are mouse ones. The missing CDR3 end, 4 residues past where the read stops, is filled in from the germline J gene. V and J are TRBV31 and TRBJ2-1, with TRBD2 as a possible D gene (6 bases). This CDR3 region has 15 residues. V shed 0 bases and J shed 1 base, with 10 bases lying between them. In germline, CDR1 is GKSSPN, CDR2 SITVG. The part of the CDR3 DNA that was read is TGTGCCTGGAGTCTCCGGGGGGTCAACTATGCT. It is translated as CAWSLRGVNYA. The whole CDR3 region reads CAWSLRGVNYAEQFF.

This clone was counted a few times. These gene names are mouse names. With the read ending 3 residues before the CDR3 end, the germline J gene is used to fill in that end. V gene TRBV19 combines with J gene TRBJ1-6; D perhaps matches TRBD1 (6 bases). TRBJ1-6 is assigned to the ORF class and has an uncertain function. The V end was cut by 1 base, the J end by 5 bases, with 7 bases between. This CDR3 has 14 residues. CDR1 and CDR2 (germline): FNHDT, SITEND (reference sequence). The part of the CDR3 DNA that was read is TGTGCCAGCAGTATAAACAGGGATAATTCGCCC. Amino acids: CASSINRDNSP. The CDR3, in full, reads CASSINRDNSPLYF.

A few counts support this clone. The gene names here belong to mouse. The sequenced fragment ends 4 residues before the CDR3 boundary, so the rest is inferred from the germline J gene. The chain is built from TRBV5 and TRBJ2-5, with 9 bases identical to TRBD2. This CDR3 is 15 amino acids long. With V trimmed by 2 bases and J by 1 base, 1 base remained unmatched. Germline CDR1 reads LGHNA; CDR2 reads YNLKQL (reference sequence). CDR3 DNA (partial): TGTGCCAGCAGCCAAAACTGGGGGGACCAAGAC. Its translation is CASSQNWGDQD. The full CDR3 reads CASSQNWGDQDTQYF.

A note on this clone: Genes and germline are mouse. The read halts 4 residues ahead of the CDR3 end, with the missing end drawn from the germline J gene. The same CDR3 also results from other DNA sequences found in this sample. The chain has TRBV12-1 and TRBJ2-5; TRBD2 aligns across 8 bases. This CDR3 is 15 amino acids long. V lost 0 bases, J lost 2 bases, and 3 bases stayed unmatched. Germline loops: CDR1 SGHSN, CDR2 HYEKVE. CDR3 bases read: TGTGCCAGCTCTCTCGCCGGGGGGGCCCAAGAC. As protein: CASSLAGGAQD. The entire CDR3 is CASSLAGGAQDTQYF.

This clone was observed a few times. Mouse gene names apply. The read ends 4 residues shy of where the CDR3 ends; the end is completed using the germline J gene. The chain carries TRBV13-3 and TRBJ2-4; D gene ambiguous. The CDR3 consists of 13 residues. V gave up 2 bases and J gave up 2 bases, with 6 bases separating them. Looked up from germline, CDR1 is NNHDY and CDR2 is SYVADS. The DNA read from the CDR3 is TGTGCCAGCAGTGACCAAATTCAAAAC. Its protein is CASSDQIQN. The CDR3 reads in full as CASSDQIQNTLYF.

Details on this clone: Any gene name here is a mouse gene name. The DNA ends 4 residues before the CDR3 does, and the rest of the CDR3 is filled in from the germline J gene. The chain is built from TRBV19 and TRBJ2-1; a possible D gene is TRBD1 (6 bases). V was cut by 6 bases and J by 1 base, with 14 bases left in between. The CDR3 loop spans 15 amino acids. Germline-derived CDR1 and CDR2 are FNHDT and SITEND (reference sequence). The chain's CDR3 is CASTTPGTNYAEQFF. The sequenced part of the CDR3 DNA is TGTGCCAGCACAACCCCCGGGACAAACTATGCT.

A few counts support this clone. Mouse gene names apply. The read finishes 4 residues shy of the CDR3 end, and the germline J gene is used to complete it. The chain carries TRBV13-3 and TRBJ2-3; TRBD2 matches at 8 bases. CDR1 and CDR2 from the germline V gene are NNHDY and SYVADS. V gave up 2 bases and J gave up 0 bases; unmatched junction bases: 5. The CDR3 loop spans 16 amino acids. CDR3 amino acids: CASSEIGGASAETLYF. CDR3 DNA, as far as it was read: TGTGCCAGCAGTGAAATCGGGGGGGCTAGTGCAGAA.